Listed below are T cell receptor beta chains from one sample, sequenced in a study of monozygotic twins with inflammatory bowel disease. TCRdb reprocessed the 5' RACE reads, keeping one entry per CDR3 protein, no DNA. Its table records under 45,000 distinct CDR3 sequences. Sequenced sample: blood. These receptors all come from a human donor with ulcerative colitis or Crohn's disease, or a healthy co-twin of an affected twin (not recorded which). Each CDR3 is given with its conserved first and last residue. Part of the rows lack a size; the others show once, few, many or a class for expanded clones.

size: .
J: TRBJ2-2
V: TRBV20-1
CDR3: CSARGEKLAANTGELFF

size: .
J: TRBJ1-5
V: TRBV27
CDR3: CASRPGILSNQPQHF

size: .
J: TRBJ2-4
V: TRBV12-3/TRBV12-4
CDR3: CASSWEGSGGKNIQYF

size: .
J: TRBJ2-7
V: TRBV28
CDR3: CASSSPQGASYEQYF

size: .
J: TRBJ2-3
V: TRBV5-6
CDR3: CASSLLTSGGAAVDTQYF

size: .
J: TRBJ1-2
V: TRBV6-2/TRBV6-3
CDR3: CASSFFNGYTF

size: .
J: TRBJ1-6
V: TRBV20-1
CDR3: CSARDTGPQGPLHF

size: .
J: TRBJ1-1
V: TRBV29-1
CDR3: CSVAEVMNTEAFF

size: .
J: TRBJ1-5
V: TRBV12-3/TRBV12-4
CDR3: CASSSPPGFQPQHF

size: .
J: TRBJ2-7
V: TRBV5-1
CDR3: CASSLTLALSSYEQYF

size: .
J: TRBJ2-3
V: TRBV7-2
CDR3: CASSPGGDTQYF

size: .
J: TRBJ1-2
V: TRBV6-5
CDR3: CASSNPVGGYTF

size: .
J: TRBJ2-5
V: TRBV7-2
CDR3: CASSLKPGLETQYF

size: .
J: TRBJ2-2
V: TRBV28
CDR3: CASRPLLAGGGTGELFF

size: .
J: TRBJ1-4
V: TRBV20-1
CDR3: CSAGLTGGYATNEKLFF

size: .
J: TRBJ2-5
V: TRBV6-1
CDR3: CARGWGGTVPETQYF

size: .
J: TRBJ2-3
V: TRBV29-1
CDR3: CSAISGRAGDTQYF

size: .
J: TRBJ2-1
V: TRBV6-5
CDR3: CASSQSGSYNEQFF

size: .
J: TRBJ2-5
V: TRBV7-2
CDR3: CASSQRTKGGETQYF

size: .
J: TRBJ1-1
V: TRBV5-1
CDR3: CASREGTGSVEAFF

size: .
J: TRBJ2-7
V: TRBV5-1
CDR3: CASSLNTLAYEQYF

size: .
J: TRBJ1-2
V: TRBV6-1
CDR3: CASSPRTESYGYTF

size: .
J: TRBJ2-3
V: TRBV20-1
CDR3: CSASPRESRTDTQYF

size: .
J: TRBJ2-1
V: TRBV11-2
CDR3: CASSRLAGGRNEQFF

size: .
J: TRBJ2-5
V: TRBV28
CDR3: CASSVPGRQGETQYF

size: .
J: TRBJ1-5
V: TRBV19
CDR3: CASSKGEPRGDQPQHF

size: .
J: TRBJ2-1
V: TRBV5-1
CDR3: CASSLGGGGTYNEQFF

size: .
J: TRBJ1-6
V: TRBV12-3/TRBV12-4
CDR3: CASSYPDQSPLHF

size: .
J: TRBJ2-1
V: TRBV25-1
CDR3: CASETNLNEQFF

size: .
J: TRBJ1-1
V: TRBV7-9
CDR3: CASSLDWGTEAFF

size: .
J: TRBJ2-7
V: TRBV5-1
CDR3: CASSAGTGPYEQYF

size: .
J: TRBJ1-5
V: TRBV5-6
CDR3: CASSLSGGGNQPQHF

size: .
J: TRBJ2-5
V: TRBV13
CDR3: CASSLAGQGEETQYF

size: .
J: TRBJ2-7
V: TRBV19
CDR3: CASSLTGQDSYEQYF

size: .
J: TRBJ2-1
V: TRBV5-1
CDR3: CASSFTSGSGNEQFF

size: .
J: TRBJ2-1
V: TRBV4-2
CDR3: CASSQDLKASGIYNEQFF

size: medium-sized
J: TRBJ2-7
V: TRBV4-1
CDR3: CASSQDRTSGSYEQYF

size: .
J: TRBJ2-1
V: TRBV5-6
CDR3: CASSLYRDLRSTQQFF

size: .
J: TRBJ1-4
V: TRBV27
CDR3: CASSSLGVTNEKLFF

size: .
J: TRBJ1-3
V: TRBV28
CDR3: CASSLRDRGNTIYF

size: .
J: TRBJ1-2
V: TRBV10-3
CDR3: CAISETGPGYTF

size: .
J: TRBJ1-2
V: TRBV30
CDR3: CAGGRGNYGYTF

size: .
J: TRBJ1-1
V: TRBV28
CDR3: CASREIGDLRTEAFF

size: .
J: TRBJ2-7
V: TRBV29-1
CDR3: CSATKGVYEQYF

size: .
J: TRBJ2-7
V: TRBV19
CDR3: CASSPTSGGPYEQYF

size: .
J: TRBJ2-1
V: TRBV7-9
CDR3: CASSAFGLAYNEQFF

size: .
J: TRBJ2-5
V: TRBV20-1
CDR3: CSAGSGGARETQYF

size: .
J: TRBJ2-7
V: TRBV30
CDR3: CAWSAGGGLYF

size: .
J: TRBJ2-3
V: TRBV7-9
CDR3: CASSLSGQSTDTQYF

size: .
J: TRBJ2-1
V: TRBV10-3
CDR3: CAISESGVYNEQFF

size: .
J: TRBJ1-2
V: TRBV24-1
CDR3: CATSDGTVYGYTF

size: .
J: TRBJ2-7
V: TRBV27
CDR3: CASRSREVYEQYF

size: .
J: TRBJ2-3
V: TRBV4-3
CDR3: CASSQEGRSDTQYF